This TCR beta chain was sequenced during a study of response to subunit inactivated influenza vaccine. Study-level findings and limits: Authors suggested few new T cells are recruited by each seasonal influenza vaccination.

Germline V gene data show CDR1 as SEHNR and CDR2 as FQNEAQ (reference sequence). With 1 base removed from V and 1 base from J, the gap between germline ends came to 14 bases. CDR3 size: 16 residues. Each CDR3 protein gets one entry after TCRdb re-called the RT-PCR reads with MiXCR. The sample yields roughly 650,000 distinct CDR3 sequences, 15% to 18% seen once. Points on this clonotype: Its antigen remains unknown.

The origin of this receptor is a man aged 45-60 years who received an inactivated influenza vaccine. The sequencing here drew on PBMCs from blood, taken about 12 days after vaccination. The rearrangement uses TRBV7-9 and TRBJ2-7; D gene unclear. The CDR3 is CASSLVSRKGSYEQYF. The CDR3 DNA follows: TGTGCCAGCAGCTTAGTCTCCCGAAAAGGGTCCTACGAGCAGTACTTC.